These 12 T cell receptor beta chains were sequenced from one sample in a study of CD8+CD57+ T cells in acquired aplastic anemia. CDR3 and TCR beta VDJ profiling relied on a genomic DNA template. Using its own MiXCR run on the reads, TCRdb lists one record per CDR3 protein. The sample has 350,000 to 450,000 distinct CDR3 sequences; 65% to 80% are singletons. Sequenced sample: sorted CD4+, CD8+, or CD8+CD57+ T cells (not recorded which) from PBMCs. The receptors were sampled from a human donor in good health, serving as a control.

The CDR3 DNA sequence: TGCAGTGCTGGTGACAGTAGCCAAGACATATATTTT. This translates into CSAGDSSQDIYF. V gene TRBV20-1 combines with J gene TRBJ1-3; tentative D call: TRBD1 (5 bases). Per the germline V gene, CDR1 is DFQATT and CDR2 is SNEGSKA (reference sequence). Trimming cost V 5 bases and J 12 bases, with 17 bases left between them. The CDR3 spans 12 residues.

This clonotype was counted many times. The chain employs TRBV12-3 or TRBV12-4 and TRBJ2-1; 10 bases are a match to TRBD2. This CDR3 region has 16 residues. After removal of 1 base from V and 8 bases from J, the junction contained 8 bases not matched to a gene. Here the CDR3 reads CASSLGRQAGGHEQFF. For the CDR3, the DNA is TGTGCCAGCAGTTTAGGGCGTCAAGCGGGGGGGCATGAGCAGTTCTTC.

The chain links TRBV7-2 to TRBJ1-1, with a weak D call TRBD1 (5 bases). CDR3 length: 17 amino acids. V was trimmed by 0 bases and J by 6 bases, leaving 20 bases between them. CDR1 and CDR2 from the germline V gene are SGHTA and FQGNSA. CDR3 bases: TGTGCCAGCAGCTTAGCGGTAGTGGGCAGGAGGGGTCCTGAAGCTTTCTTT. Translating it yields CASSLAVVGRRGPEAFF.

V is TRBV7-9 and J is TRBJ2-5, with TRBD2 as a possible D gene (5 bases). Germline V gene data show CDR1 as SEHNR and CDR2 as FQNEAQ (reference sequence). The CDR3 is 14 residues long. Between the trimmed V and J ends, which lost 2 bases and 4 bases, there was a span of 11 bases. CDR3 region: CASSLFNEGETQYF. The CDR3, as DNA: TGTGCCAGCAGCTTATTTAATGAGGGAGAGACCCAGTACTTC.

In this sample, this clonotype turned up many times. The chain employs TRBV20-1 and TRBJ1-1; D not certain. The length of the CDR3 is 13 residues. Looked up from germline, CDR1 is DFQATT and CDR2 is SNEGSKA (reference sequence). Trimming stripped 1 base from V and 0 bases from J, with 6 bases between. CDR3 DNA: TGCAGTGCTAGAGGAACAATGAACACTGAAGCTTTCTTT. Translation: CSARGTMNTEAFF.

The chain has TRBV7-2 and TRBJ2-7; possibly TRBD1 or TRBD2 for D (5 bases each). Germline CDR1 and CDR2: SGHTA and FQGNSA. Deletions cut 4 bases from V and 1 base from J, with 14 bases between. This CDR3 contains 15 residues. The CDR3 DNA sequence: TGTGCCAGCAGCTCCCGGGGCGACACTTCCTACGAGCAGTACTTC. Protein sequence: CASSSRGDTSYEQYF.

V and J are TRBV20-1 and TRBJ1-2; no firm D call. V lost 6 bases and J lost 4, with 24 bases in between. Looked up from germline, CDR1 is DFQATT and CDR2 is SNEGSKA (reference sequence). The CDR3 extends over 16 amino acids. The CDR3, as DNA: TGCAGTGCCATACAGACCAGACGCACTGTAGGCTATGGCTACACCTTC. This sequence encodes CSAIQTRRTVGYGYTF.

The chain couples TRBV5-1 to TRBJ1-1; D unresolved. CDR3 length: 15 residues. The ends were cut back, 0 bases at V and 8 bases at J, with 17 bases in the middle. Germline V CDR1 and CDR2: SGHRS, YFSETQ. The CDR3 nucleotides read TGCGCCAGCAGCTTGGAAGGGCGGTTGCCCCTAGAAGCTTTCTTT. Protein sequence: CASSLEGRLPLEAFF.

The rearrangement uses TRBV12-3 or TRBV12-4 and TRBJ2-7; 11 bases are shared with TRBD1. This CDR3 region has 14 residues. With 7 bases clipped from V and 4 bases from J, the junction kept 6 bases outside the gene matches. Here the CDR3 reads CASTTGTGGYEQYF. CDR3 in DNA: TGTGCCAGCACAACCGGGACAGGGGGTTACGAGCAGTACTTC.

The V gene is TRBV7-3, the J gene TRBJ1-2; 8 nucleotides line up with TRBD1. CDR3 size: 14 residues. Per the germline V gene, CDR1 is SGHTA and CDR2 is FQGTGA. V lost 5 bases, J lost 13 bases, and 15 bases stayed unmatched. The CDR3 reads CASSPPADREDSTF. CDR3 DNA: TGTGCCAGCAGCCCGCCCGCGGACAGGGAAGACTCCACCTTC.

Comments on this clonotype: Since the CDR3 does not end with the conserved phenylalanine or tryptophan, this likely comes from a read error. This sequence joins TRBV6-2 or TRBV6-3 and TRBJ1-1; D is unresolved. The V end was cut by 5 bases, the J end by 5 bases, with 6 bases between. The CDR3 length is 11 residues. Germline V gene sequence: CDR1 MNHEY, CDR2 SVGEGT. The CDR3 nucleotides are TGTGCCAGCAGTCCACGGACTGAAGCTTTCTCT. Encoded protein: CASSPRTEAFS.

This rearrangement joins TRBV7-2 to TRBJ2-5; D is possibly TRBD1 (5 bases). Deletions cut 5 bases from V and 14 bases from J, with 18 bases between. This CDR3 has 12 amino acids. From germline, CDR1 is SGHTA and CDR2 FQGNSA. The CDR3 sequence is CASSVRGEPTYF. In DNA form, the CDR3 reads TGTGCCAGCAGCGTTAGGGGCGAACCAACCTACTTC.